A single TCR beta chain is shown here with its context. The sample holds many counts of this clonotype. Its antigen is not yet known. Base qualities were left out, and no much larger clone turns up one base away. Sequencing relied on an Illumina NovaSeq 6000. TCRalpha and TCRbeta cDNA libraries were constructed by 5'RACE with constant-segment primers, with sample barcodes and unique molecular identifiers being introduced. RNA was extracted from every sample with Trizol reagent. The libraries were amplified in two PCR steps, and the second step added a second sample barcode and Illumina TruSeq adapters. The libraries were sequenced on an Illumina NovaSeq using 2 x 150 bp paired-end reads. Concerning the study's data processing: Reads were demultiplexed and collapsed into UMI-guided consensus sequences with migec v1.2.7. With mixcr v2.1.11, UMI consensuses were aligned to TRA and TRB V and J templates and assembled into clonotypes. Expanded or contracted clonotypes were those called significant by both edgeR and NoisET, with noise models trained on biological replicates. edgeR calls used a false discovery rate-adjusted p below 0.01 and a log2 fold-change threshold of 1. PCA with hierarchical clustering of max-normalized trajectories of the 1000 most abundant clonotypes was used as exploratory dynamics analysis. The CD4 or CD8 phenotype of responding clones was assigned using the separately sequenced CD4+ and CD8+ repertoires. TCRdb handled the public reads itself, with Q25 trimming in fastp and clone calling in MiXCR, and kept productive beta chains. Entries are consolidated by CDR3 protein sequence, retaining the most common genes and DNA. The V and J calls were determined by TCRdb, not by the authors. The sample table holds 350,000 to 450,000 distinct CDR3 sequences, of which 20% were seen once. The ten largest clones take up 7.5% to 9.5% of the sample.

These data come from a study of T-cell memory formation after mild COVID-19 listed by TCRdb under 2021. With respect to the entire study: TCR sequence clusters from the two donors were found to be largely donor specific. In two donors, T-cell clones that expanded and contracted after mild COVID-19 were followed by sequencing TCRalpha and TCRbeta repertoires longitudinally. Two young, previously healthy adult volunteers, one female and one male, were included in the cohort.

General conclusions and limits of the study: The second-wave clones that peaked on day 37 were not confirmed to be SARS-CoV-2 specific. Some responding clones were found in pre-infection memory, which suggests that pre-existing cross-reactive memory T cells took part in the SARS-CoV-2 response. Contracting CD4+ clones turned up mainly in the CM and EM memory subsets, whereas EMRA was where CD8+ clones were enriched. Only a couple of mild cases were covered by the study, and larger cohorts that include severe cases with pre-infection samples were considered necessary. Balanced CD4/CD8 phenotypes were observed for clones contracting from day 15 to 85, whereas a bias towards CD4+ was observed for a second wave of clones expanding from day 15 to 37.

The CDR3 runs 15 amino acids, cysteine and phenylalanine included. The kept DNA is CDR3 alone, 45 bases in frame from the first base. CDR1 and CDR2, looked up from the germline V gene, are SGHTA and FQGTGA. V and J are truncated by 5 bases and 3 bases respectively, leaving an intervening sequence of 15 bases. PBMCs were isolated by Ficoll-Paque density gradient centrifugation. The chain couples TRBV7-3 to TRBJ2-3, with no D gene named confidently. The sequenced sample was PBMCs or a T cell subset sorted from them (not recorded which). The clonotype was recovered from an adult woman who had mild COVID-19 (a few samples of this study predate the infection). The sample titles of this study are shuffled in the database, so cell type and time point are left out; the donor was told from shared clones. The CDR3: CASSPGPQRTDTQYF. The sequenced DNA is TGTGCCAGCAGCCCCGGCCCCCAGAGGACAGATACGCAGTATTTT.